The 5 T cell receptor beta chains below were found in one sample sequenced in a study of T-cell reconstitution after alpha-beta-depleted transplantation in children. Unique molecular identifiers were incorporated into the prepared TCRbeta library. TCRdb passed the PCR reads through MiXCR, listing each CDR3 protein once. The sample carries about 340,000 distinct CDR3 sequences, around 15% recorded once. The sample was PBMCs, mostly from graft donor cells, taken 360 days after TCRalphabeta/CD19-depleted stem cell transplant. The receptor set was obtained from a male patient aged 2-9 years who had a stem cell transplant for acute lymphoblastic leukemia, so the T cells may come from the graft donor.

The J gene is TRBJ2-3, the V gene TRBV10-3, with D possibly being TRBD1 or TRBD2 (6 bases each). The CDR3 consists of 18 residues. Trimming left V 5 bases short and J 3 bases short, with 24 bases between. Germline V gene sequence: CDR1 ENHRY, CDR2 SYGVKD. The CDR3 DNA reads as TGTGCCATCAGTTTACTTTTCTCGGACAGCCGGGGGACAGATACGCAGTATTTT. Protein sequence: CAISLLFSDSRGTDTQYF.

This clonotype was seen many times. CDR3: CASSPMTDTQYF. The CDR3 coding sequence is TGTGCCAGCAGCCCAATGACAGATACGCAGTATTTT. The chain employs TRBV6-2 or TRBV6-3 and TRBJ2-3; D unresolved. In germline, CDR1 is MNHEY, CDR2 SVGEGT. The CDR3 covers 12 residues. V gave up 6 bases and J gave up 3 bases, with 7 bases separating them.

In this sample, this clonotype turned up many times. This sequence joins TRBV4-3 and TRBJ2-1; TRBD2 aligns across 11 bases. The germline gives CDR1 LGHNA, CDR2 YSLEER. This CDR3 region has 23 residues. V lost 0 bases to trimming and J lost 4 bases; unmatched junction nucleotides: 23. The CDR3 spells CASSQEHPVTGILAGGPYNEQFF. The CDR3 DNA reads as TGCGCCAGCAGCCAAGAGCATCCCGTGACCGGGATTCTAGCGGGAGGACCATACAATGAGCAGTTCTTC.

The chain couples TRBV20-1 to TRBJ2-3; 7 nucleotides match TRBD1. V shed 6 bases, J shed 4 bases, and the junction held 10 bases outside the gene matches. The CDR3 extends over 14 amino acids. CDR1 DFQATT and CDR2 SNEGSKA come from the germline V gene (reference sequence). In DNA form, the CDR3 reads TGCAGTGCAAATCCGCGGACAGGCCCAGATACGCAGTATTTT. Protein product: CSANPRTGPDTQYF.

This clonotype was detected many times. The chain couples TRBV4-1 to TRBJ1-2; D not resolved. CDR1 MGHRA and CDR2 YSYEKL come from the germline V gene. The CDR3 spans 13 residues. Trimming took 2 bases from V and 8 from J, leaving 12 bases between them. CDR3 sequence reads: CASSQSDSGGYTF. DNA for the CDR3: TGCGCCAGCAGCCAATCCGATTCGGGAGGCTACACCTTC.